This TCR beta chain was sequenced for a study of cytomegalovirus exposure and HLA in healthy donors. The study's findings and limits: An analysis that came later showed most CMV-associated TCR beta chains appearing HLA-restricted.

Regarding this clone: As yet, its antigen is unknown.

13 Jbeta primers and 60 Vbeta primers were used for the PCR. The protocol was immunoSEQ multiplex PCR, while the TCRdb copy is restricted to in-frame clones and leaves out a portion. The profile shows more than 65,000 clones, around 74% of them singletons. This CDR3 spans 13 amino acids. The ends were cut back, 4 bases at V and 6 bases at J, with 14 bases in the middle. Germline V gives CDR1 SQVTM, CDR2 ANQGSEA. V gene TRBV29-1 combines with J gene TRBJ2-3; possible D gene TRBD1, 6 bases. The source is a woman in her sixties or seventies in good health and CMV-seropositive. What was sequenced was PBMCs. CDR3 DNA: TGCAGCGTTGGCCCAGGGGCCGCGGATACGCAGTATTTT. Its translation: CSVGPGAADTQYF.